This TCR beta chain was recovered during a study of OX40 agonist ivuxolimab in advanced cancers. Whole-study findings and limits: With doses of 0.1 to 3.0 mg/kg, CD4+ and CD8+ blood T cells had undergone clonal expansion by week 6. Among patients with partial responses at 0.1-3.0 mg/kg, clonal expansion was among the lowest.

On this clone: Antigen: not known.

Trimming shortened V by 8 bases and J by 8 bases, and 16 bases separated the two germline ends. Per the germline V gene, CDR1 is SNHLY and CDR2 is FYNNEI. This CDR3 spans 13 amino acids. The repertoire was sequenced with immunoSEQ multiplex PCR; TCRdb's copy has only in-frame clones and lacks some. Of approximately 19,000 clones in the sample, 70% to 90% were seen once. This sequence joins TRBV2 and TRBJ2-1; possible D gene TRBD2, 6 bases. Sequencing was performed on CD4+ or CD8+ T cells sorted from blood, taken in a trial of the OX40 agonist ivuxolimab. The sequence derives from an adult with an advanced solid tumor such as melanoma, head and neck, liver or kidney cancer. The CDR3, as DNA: TGTGCCAGCTGGGACTTGCTGTTGGATGAGCAGTTCTTC. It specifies CASWDLLLDEQFF.